This section outlines one TCR beta chain sequence together with its context. What it binds is unknown. The data are from a study of monozygotic twins with inflammatory bowel disease. Making each TCR library took 3,000 to 4,000 ng of total RNA. TCRdb reprocessed the 5' RACE reads; each CDR3 protein has one entry and no DNA is given. Its clone listing holds about 150,000 distinct CDR3 sequences. Overall study results and limits: Differences in immunosuppressive treatment may have been a source of added variability in patient repertoires.

The CDR3 has 15 residues. The germline V gene has CDR1 MDHEN and CDR2 SYDVKM. This sequence originates from a human donor with ulcerative colitis or Crohn's disease, or a healthy co-twin of an affected twin (not recorded which). The V and J genes are TRBV28 and TRBJ1-2; the D gene TCRdb calls, TRBD1, cannot be checked with no DNA. The sample consisted of blood. The CDR3 protein is CASSTGTAENYGYTF.